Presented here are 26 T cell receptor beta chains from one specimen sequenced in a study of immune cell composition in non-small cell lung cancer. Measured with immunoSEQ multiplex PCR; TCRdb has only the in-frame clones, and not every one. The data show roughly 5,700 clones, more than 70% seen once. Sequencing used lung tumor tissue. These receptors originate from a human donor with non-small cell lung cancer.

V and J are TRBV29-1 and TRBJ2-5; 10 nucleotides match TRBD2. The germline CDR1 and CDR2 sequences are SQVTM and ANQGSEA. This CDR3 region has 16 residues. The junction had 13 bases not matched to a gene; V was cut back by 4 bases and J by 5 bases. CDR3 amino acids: CSVGGKRGGNIETQYF. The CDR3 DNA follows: TGCAGCGTTGGGGGGAAGCGGGGGGGAAATATCGAGACCCAGTACTTC.

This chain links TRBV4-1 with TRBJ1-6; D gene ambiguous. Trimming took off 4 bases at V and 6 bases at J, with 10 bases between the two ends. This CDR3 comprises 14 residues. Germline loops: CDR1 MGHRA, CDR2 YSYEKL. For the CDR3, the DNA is TGCGCCAGCAGCCCAGCGACGGTTAATTCACCCCTCCACTTT. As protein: CASSPATVNSPLHF.

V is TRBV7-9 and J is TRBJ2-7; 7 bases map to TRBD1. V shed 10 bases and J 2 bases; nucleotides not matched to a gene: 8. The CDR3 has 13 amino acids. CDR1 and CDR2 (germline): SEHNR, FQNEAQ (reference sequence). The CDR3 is CAIGTEGAYEQYF. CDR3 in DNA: TGTGCCATTGGGACAGAAGGGGCCTACGAGCAGTACTTC.

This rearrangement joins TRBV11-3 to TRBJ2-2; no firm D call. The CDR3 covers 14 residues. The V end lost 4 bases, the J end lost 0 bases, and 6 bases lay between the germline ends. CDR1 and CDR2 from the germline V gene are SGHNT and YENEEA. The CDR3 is CASSSSTNTGELFF. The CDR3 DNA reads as TGTGCCAGCAGCTCTAGTACGAACACCGGGGAGCTGTTTTTT.

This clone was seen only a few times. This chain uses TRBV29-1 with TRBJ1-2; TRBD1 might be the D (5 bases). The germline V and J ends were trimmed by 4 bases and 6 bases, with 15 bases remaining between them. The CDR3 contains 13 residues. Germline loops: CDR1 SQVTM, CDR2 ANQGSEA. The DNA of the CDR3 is TGCAGCGTTGGAACCAGGGTAGAAGATGGCTACACCTTC. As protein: CSVGTRVEDGYTF.

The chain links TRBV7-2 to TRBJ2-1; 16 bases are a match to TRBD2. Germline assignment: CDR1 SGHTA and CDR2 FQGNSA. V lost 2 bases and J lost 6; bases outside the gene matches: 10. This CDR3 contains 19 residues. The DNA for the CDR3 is TGTGCCAGCAGCTTATGGGGACCGGGACTAGCGGGGGGGAGCAATGAGCAGTTCTTC. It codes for CASSLWGPGLAGGSNEQFF.

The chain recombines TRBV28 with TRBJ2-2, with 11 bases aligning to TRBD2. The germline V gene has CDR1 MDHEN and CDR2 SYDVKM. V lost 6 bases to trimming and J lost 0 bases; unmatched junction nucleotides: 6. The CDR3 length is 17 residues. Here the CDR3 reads CASSRLAGGSNTGELFF. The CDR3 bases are TGTGCCAGCAGCCGTCTAGCGGGGGGTTCGAACACCGGGGAGCTGTTTTTT.

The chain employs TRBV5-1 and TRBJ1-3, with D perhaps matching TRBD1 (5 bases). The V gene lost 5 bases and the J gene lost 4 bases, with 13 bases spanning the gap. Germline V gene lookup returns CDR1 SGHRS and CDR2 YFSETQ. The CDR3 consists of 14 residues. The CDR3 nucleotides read TGCGCCAGCAGTTCTCAGGGCAGCGGAAACACCATATATTTT. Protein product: CASSSQGSGNTIYF. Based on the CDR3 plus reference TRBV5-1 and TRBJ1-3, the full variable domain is KAGVTQTPRYLIKTRGQQVTLSCSPISGHRSVSWYQQTPGQGLQFLFEYFSETQRNKGNFPGRFSGRQFSNSRSEMNVSTLELGDSALYLCASSSQGSGNTIYFGEGSWLTVV.

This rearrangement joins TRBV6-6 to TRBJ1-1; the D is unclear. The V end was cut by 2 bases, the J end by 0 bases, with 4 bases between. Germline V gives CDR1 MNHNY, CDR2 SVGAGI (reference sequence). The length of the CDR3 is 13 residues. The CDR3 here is CASSYVMNTEAFF. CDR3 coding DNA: TGTGCCAGCAGTTACGTTATGAACACTGAAGCTTTCTTT.

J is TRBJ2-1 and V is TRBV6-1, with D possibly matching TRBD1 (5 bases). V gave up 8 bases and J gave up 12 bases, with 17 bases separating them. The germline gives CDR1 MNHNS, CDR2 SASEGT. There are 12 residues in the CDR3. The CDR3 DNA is TGTGCCAGCGACTCCAGGGCCCAAGGGCAGTTCTTC. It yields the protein CASDSRAQGQFF.

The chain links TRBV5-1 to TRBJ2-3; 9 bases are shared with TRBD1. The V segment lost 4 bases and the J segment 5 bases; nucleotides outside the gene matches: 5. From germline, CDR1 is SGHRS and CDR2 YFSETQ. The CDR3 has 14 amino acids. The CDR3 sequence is CASSRTGALDTQYF. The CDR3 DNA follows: TGCGCCAGCAGCCGGACAGGGGCATTAGATACGCAGTATTTT.

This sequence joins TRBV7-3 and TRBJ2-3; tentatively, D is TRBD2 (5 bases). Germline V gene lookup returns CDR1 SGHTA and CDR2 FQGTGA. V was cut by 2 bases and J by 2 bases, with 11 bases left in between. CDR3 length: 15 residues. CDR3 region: CASSLDGLNTDTQYF. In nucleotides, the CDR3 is TGTGCCAGCAGCTTAGATGGACTGAACACAGATACGCAGTATTTT.

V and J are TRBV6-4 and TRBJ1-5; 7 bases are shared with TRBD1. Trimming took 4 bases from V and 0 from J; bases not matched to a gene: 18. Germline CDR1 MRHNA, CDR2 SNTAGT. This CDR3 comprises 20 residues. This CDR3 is CASSGGPDRPAFYSNQPQHF. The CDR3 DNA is TGTGCCAGCAGTGGGGGACCGGACAGGCCTGCTTTTTATAGCAATCAGCCCCAGCATTTT.

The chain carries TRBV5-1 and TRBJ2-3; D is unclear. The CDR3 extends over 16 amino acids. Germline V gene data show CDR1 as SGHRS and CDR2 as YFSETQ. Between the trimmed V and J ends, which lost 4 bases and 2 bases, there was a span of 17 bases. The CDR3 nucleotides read TGCGCCAGCAGCCCCGTCTTGGAGAACCCCACAGATACGCAGTATTTT. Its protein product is CASSPVLENPTDTQYF. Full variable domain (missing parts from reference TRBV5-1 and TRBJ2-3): KAGVTQTPRYLIKTRGQQVTLSCSPISGHRSVSWYQQTPGQGLQFLFEYFSETQRNKGNFPGRFSGRQFSNSRSEMNVSTLELGDSALYLCASSPVLENPTDTQYFGPGTRLTVL.

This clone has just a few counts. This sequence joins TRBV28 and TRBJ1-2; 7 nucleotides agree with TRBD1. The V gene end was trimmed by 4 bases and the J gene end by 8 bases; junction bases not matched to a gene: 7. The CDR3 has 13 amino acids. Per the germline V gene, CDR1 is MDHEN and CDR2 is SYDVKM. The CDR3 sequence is CASSSGQDRGYTF. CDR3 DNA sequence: TGTGCCAGCAGTTCCGGACAGGACCGCGGCTACACCTTC.

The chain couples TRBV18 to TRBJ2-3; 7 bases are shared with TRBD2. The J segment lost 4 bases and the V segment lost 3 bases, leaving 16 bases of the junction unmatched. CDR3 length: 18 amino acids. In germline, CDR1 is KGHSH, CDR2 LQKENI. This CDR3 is CASSPRGRAAAGADTQYF. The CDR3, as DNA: TGTGCCAGCTCACCGCGGGGGAGGGCCGCCGCGGGGGCAGATACGCAGTATTTT.

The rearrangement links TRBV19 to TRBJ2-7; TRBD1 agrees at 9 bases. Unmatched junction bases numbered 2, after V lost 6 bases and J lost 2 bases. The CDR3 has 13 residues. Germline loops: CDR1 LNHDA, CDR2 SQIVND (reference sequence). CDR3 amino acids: CASRGQGPYEQYF. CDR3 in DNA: TGTGCCAGTAGGGGACAGGGTCCCTACGAGCAGTACTTC.

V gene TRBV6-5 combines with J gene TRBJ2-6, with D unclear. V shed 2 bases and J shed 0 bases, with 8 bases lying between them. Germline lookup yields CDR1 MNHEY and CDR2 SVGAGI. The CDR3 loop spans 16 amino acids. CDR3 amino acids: CASSYVRSSGANVLTF. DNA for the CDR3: TGTGCCAGCAGTTACGTCAGAAGCTCTGGGGCCAACGTCCTGACTTTC.

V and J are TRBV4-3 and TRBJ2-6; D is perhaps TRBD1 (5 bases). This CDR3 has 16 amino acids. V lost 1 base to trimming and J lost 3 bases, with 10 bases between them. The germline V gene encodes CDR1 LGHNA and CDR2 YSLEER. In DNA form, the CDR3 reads TGCGCCAGCAGCCAAGCAGGGCTTGGTGGGGCCAACGTCCTGACTTTC. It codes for CASSQAGLGGANVLTF.

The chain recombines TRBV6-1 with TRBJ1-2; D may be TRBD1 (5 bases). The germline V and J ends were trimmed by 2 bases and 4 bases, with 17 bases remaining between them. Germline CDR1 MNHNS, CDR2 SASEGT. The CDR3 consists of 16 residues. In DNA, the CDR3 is TGTGCCAGCAGTGAACTCCATCGGGGGGTCGGCTATGGCTACACCTTC. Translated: CASSELHRGVGYGYTF.

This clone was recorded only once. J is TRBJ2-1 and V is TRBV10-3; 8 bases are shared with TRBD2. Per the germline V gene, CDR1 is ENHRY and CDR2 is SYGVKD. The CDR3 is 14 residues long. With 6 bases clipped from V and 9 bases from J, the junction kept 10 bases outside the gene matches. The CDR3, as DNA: TGTGCCATCAGGGGATCGGGGGGGCTGGCTGAGCAGTTCTTC. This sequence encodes CAIRGSGGLAEQFF.

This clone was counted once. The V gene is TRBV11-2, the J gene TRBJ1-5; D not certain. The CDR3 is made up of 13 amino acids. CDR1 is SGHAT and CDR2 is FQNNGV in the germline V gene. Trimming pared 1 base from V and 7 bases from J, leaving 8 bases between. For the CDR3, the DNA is TGTGCCAGCAGCTTAGGTAGAGGCCAGCCCCAGCATTTT. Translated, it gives CASSLGRGQPQHF.

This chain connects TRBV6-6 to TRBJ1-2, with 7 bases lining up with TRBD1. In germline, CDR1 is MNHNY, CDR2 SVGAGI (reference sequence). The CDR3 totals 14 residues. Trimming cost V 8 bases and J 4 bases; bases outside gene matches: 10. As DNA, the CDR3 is TGTGCCAGCCAACAGGGGTCGCTTGGCTATGGCTACACCTTC. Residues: CASQQGSLGYGYTF.

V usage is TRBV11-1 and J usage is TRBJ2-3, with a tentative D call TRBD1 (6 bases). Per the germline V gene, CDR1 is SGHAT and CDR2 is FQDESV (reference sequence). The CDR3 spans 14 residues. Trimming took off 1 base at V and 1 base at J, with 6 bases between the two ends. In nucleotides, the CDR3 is TGTGCCAGCAGCTTAGGGACAGGCACAGATACGCAGTATTTT. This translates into CASSLGTGTDTQYF.

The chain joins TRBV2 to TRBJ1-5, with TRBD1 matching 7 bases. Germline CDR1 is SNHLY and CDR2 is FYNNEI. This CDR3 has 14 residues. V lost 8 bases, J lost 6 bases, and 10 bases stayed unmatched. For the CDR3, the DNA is TGTGCCAGCCACACACAGGGGTCGAGTCAGCCCCAGCATTTT. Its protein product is CASHTQGSSQPQHF.

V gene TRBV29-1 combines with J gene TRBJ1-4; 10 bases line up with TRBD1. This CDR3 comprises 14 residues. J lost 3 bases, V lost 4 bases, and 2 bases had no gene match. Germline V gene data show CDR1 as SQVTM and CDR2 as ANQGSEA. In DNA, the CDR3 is TGCAGCGTTGGGGGACAGGGGTCTAATGAAAAACTGTTTTTT. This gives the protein CSVGGQGSNEKLFF.